These 20 T cell receptor beta chains originate from one sample sequenced in a study of cytomegalovirus exposure and HLA in healthy donors. The repertoire was sequenced with immunoSEQ multiplex PCR; TCRdb's copy has only in-frame clones and lacks some. Counted here are around 150,000 clones, 84% occurring once; the ten biggest clones make up approximately 10%. The sample taken for sequencing was PBMCs. These receptors were collected from a man aged 30 to 45 in good health and CMV-seropositive.

The chain employs TRBV6-1 and TRBJ2-3, with 8 nucleotides matching TRBD2. The germline CDR1 and CDR2 sequences are MNHNS and SASEGT. V shed 4 bases and J 4 bases; nucleotides not matched to a gene: 4. This CDR3 is 14 amino acids long. The CDR3: CASSVTSDPDTQYF. The CDR3 nucleotides read TGTGCCAGCAGTGTGACTAGCGACCCAGATACGCAGTATTTT.

The J gene is TRBJ2-7, the V gene TRBV7-6; D gene unclear. Germline-derived CDR1 and CDR2 are SGHVS and FNYEAQ. This CDR3 has 13 amino acids. V lost 4 bases and J 1 base, leaving 8 bases between the germline ends. The CDR3 DNA reads as TGTGCCAGCAGCTCCGGGTGGTCCTACGAGCAGTACTTC. This translates into CASSSGWSYEQYF.

The count of this clone is one. The rearrangement links TRBV7-2 to TRBJ2-3; D perhaps matches TRBD2 (6 bases). Between the trimmed V and J ends, which lost 3 bases and 0 bases, there was a span of 13 bases. CDR1 and CDR2 (germline): SGHTA, FQGNSA. The CDR3 is made up of 16 amino acids. The CDR3 region has the DNA TGTGCCAGCAGCTTCGGAGGGGCCGCTAGCACAGATACGCAGTATTTT. This encodes CASSFGGAASTDTQYF.

J is TRBJ2-3 and V is TRBV2; TRBD1 agrees at 7 bases. Per the germline V gene, CDR1 is SNHLY and CDR2 is FYNNEI. The CDR3 is 16 amino acids. V lost 4 bases to trimming and J lost 2 bases; unmatched junction nucleotides: 9. In DNA, the CDR3 is TGTGCCAGCAGTGTCGTCGGGACAGCCAACACAGATACGCAGTATTTT. Residues: CASSVVGTANTDTQYF.

V gene TRBV14 combines with J gene TRBJ2-3, with 9 bases fitting TRBD1. Germline V gene lookup returns CDR1 SGHDN and CDR2 FVKESK. Trimming cost V 4 bases and J 2 bases; bases outside gene matches: 4. The CDR3 has 15 residues. The CDR3 spells CASSPGQGYTDTQYF. CDR3 nucleotide sequence: TGTGCCAGCAGCCCGGGACAGGGATACACAGATACGCAGTATTTT.

This rearrangement joins TRBV5-8 to TRBJ2-3, with TRBD2 matching 8 bases. Losses at the gene ends were 4 bases for V and 7 bases for J; bases not matched to a gene: 8. The germline gives CDR1 SGHTS, CDR2 YDEGEE. The CDR3 is 14 residues long. In DNA form, the CDR3 reads TGTGCCAGCAGCACTAGCGGTAGAAGAAATACGCAGTATTTT. This translates into CASSTSGRRNTQYF.

The chain carries TRBV5-1 and TRBJ2-7; 10 bases are shared with TRBD2. J gave up 1 base and V 4 bases, and 14 bases lay outside the gene matches. CDR3 length equals 18 residues. The germline gives CDR1 SGHRS, CDR2 YFSETQ. CDR3 in amino acids: CASSDPRASGRSSYEQYF. The CDR3 bases are TGCGCCAGCAGCGACCCCAGGGCTAGCGGGAGATCGTCCTACGAGCAGTACTTC. Together with reference TRBV5-1 and TRBJ2-7, the CDR3 gives the full variable domain: KAGVTQTPRYLIKTRGQQVTLSCSPISGHRSVSWYQQTPGQGLQFLFEYFSETQRNKGNFPGRFSGRQFSNSRSEMNVSTLELGDSALYLCASSDPRASGRSSYEQYFGPGTRLTVT.

The chain carries TRBV7-8 and TRBJ1-2; D gene ambiguous. The germline V gene has CDR1 SGHVS and CDR2 FQNEAQ. The CDR3 is 16 residues long. Trimming left V 5 bases short and J 4 bases short, with 20 bases between. Here the CDR3 DNA reads TGTGCCAGCAGCCCCCCGGGCCGCCAGGAGGTCTATGGCTACACCTTC. It yields the protein CASSPPGRQEVYGYTF.

The CDR3 bases are TGTGCCAGTAGTAGGAACAGGGTGGGCCCGAGCTCTGGGGCCAACGTCCTGACTTTC. Protein sequence: CASSRNRVGPSSGANVLTF. The chain combines TRBV19 with TRBJ2-6; a possible D gene is TRBD1 (6 bases). The CDR3 runs to 19 residues. V lost 4 bases and J 0 bases, leaving 19 bases between the germline ends. Germline CDR1 LNHDA, CDR2 SQIVND (reference sequence).

J is TRBJ1-1 and V is TRBV5-1; 7 positions match TRBD1. The CDR3 runs 15 residues. Per the germline V gene, CDR1 is SGHRS and CDR2 is YFSETQ. V lost 2 bases and J lost 3; bases outside the gene matches: 7. The CDR3 nucleotides are TGCGCCAGCAGCTTCGCCCCAGGGGGTGACACTGAAGCTTTCTTT. Its translation: CASSFAPGGDTEAFF.

The chain employs TRBV5-1 and TRBJ2-2; D not resolved. With 4 bases removed from V and 5 bases from J, the gap between germline ends came to 6 bases. The length of the CDR3 is 12 residues. The germline gives CDR1 SGHRS, CDR2 YFSETQ. The CDR3 sequence is CASSPETGELFF. For the CDR3, the DNA is TGCGCCAGCAGCCCAGAAACCGGGGAGCTGTTTTTT.

In this sample, this clone turned up once. This CDR3 is CSVESSGSGNEQFF. In DNA form, the CDR3 reads TGCAGCGTTGAATCTAGCGGGAGCGGCAATGAGCAGTTCTTC. This chain links TRBV29-1 with TRBJ2-1; 10 positions match TRBD2. Germline values: CDR1 SQVTM, CDR2 ANQGSEA. This CDR3 is built from 14 residues. The J segment lost 6 bases and the V segment lost 2 bases, leaving 4 bases of the junction unmatched.

V is TRBV27 and J is TRBJ1-2; possibly TRBD1 for D (5 bases). CDR1 is MNHEY and CDR2 is SMNVEV in the germline V gene (reference sequence). The CDR3 consists of 14 residues. V was clipped by 7 bases and J by 4 bases, with 16 bases between them. The CDR3, as DNA: TGTGCCAGCAAGGAGGGGACTTCTTCCTATGGCTACACCTTC. Residues: CASKEGTSSYGYTF.

V is TRBV25-1 and J is TRBJ2-7; 12 nucleotides match TRBD2. The CDR3 contains 15 residues. V was pared by 5 bases and J by 0 bases, with 2 bases of the junction left unmatched. Germline CDR1 reads MGHDK; CDR2 reads SYGVNS. The CDR3 reads CASSSTSGSSYEQYF. In DNA, the CDR3 is TGTGCCAGCAGTTCGACTAGCGGGAGCTCCTACGAGCAGTACTTC.

The chain uses TRBV9 and TRBJ1-2; possible D gene TRBD1, 5 bases. The CDR3 runs to 15 residues. V was cut by 2 bases and J by 0 bases, with 11 bases left in between. The germline V gene encodes CDR1 SGDLS and CDR2 YYNGEE. The CDR3 DNA is TGTGCCAGCAGCGTCGGAGGGGCCTCTAACTATGGCTACACCTTC. It yields the protein CASSVGGASNYGYTF. The whole variable domain, remainder taken from reference TRBV9 and TRBJ1-2, is DSGVTQTPKHLITATGQRVTLRCSPRSGDLSVYWYQQSLDQGLQFLIQYYNGEERAKGNILERFSAQQFPDLHSELNLSSLELGDSALYFCASSVGGASNYGYTFGSGTRLTVV.

CDR3 coding DNA: TGTGCCACCAGCAGAGCACAGGGGGCTTACGAGCAGTACTTC. As protein: CATSRAQGAYEQYF. The genes are TRBV15 and TRBJ2-7; 9 bases map to TRBD1. This CDR3 contains 14 residues. V dropped 1 base and J dropped 4; count of bases not matched to a gene: 2. Germline V gene sequence: CDR1 LNHNV, CDR2 YYDKDF (reference sequence).

As DNA, the CDR3 is TGTGCCAGCAGTCAGACTAGCGGGCGCCCCTACGAGCAGTACTTC. It codes for CASSQTSGRPYEQYF. The chain joins TRBV6-5 to TRBJ2-7, with 10 bases fitting TRBD2. This CDR3 spans 15 amino acids. The germline gives CDR1 MNHEY, CDR2 SVGAGI. The junction had 6 bases not matched to a gene; V was cut back by 5 bases and J by 2 bases.

This clone was observed a few times. This sequence joins TRBV9 and TRBJ2-3; 8 bases agree with TRBD1. Germline CDR1 reads SGDLS; CDR2 reads YYNGEE. With 4 bases clipped from V and 6 bases from J, the junction kept 10 bases outside the gene matches. This CDR3 has 15 residues. Here the CDR3 reads CASSLAGGMMDTQYF. The CDR3 bases are TGTGCCAGCAGCCTCGCAGGGGGCATGATGGATACGCAGTATTTT.

The V and J genes are TRBV5-6 and TRBJ2-2; tentatively, D is TRBD2 (6 bases). CDR3 size: 13 residues. V gave up 0 bases and J gave up 11 bases, with 11 bases separating them. Germline V gene sequence: CDR1 SGHDT, CDR2 YYEEEE. The CDR3, as DNA: TGTGCCAGCAGCTTGGCGTCGCGGGGAGAGCTGTTTTTT. As protein: CASSLASRGELFF.

This chain links TRBV5-1 with TRBJ2-2; 9 bases agree with TRBD1. V lost 3 bases and J lost 0; bases outside the gene matches: 3. CDR3 length: 16 residues. Looked up from germline, CDR1 is SGHRS and CDR2 is YFSETQ. The CDR3 nucleotides read TGCGCCAGCAGCTCGGGACAGGGAGCGAACACCGGGGAGCTGTTTTTT. Protein: CASSSGQGANTGELFF. The whole variable domain, remainder taken from reference TRBV5-1 and TRBJ2-2, is KAGVTQTPRYLIKTRGQQVTLSCSPISGHRSVSWYQQTPGQGLQFLFEYFSETQRNKGNFPGRFSGRQFSNSRSEMNVSTLELGDSALYLCASSSGQGANTGELFFGEGSRLTVL.